A selection of T cell receptor beta chains follows, all from one sample in a study of blood T cell repertoires in COVID-19. Clones were sequenced by immunoSEQ multiplex PCR, and TCRdb holds only the in-frame ones, with some missing. The sample consists of about 240,000 clones, around 81% of them appearing once. The specimen was peripheral blood. These receptors originate from a woman aged 60-75 years with active or convalescent COVID-19. Each CDR3 is given with its conserved first and last residue. The D gene is left open where the match is weak. Clone size is stated in some rows and not others, as once, few, many or a class when expanded.

NA NA TRBJ1-2 14 TRBV11-2 CASSLHPGFYGYTF TGTGCCAGCAGCTTACATCCAGGGTTCTATGGCTACACCTTC
NA TRBD1 TRBJ2-3 16 TRBV18 CASSPPTGEPRDTQYF TGTGCCAGCTCACCACCGACAGGGGAGCCCCGGGATACGCAGTATTTT
NA TRBD1 TRBJ2-1 17 TRBV10-3 CAASGQGSWDPLNEQFF TGTGCCGCCTCTGGACAGGGTTCCTGGGACCCCCTCAATGAGCAGTTCTTC
few NA TRBJ2-3 12 TRBV10-3 CAIMDSSDTQYF TGTGCCATCATGGACAGCTCAGATACGCAGTATTTT
NA NA TRBJ1-5 17 TRBV21-1 CASSKPTGTYSNQPQHF TGTGCCAGCAGCAAACCGACAGGAACTTATAGCAATCAGCCCCAGCATTTT
NA NA TRBJ1-4 16 TRBV5-5 CASSLVGLSTNEKLFF TGTGCCAGCAGCTTGGTGGGCTTATCAACTAATGAAAAACTGTTTTTT
NA TRBD2 TRBJ2-1 14 TRBV7-9 CASSTGTSYNEQFF TGTGCCAGCAGCACCGGGACTAGTTACAATGAGCAGTTCTTC
NA TRBD2 TRBJ2-7 15 TRBV5-4 CASSPGGDPQREQYF TGTGCCAGCAGCCCTGGGGGGGACCCCCAACGAGAGCAGTACTTC
NA NA TRBJ1-3 15 TRBV10-3 CAIIGGGSSGNTIYF TGTGCCATCATAGGGGGAGGGAGCTCTGGAAACACCATATATTTT
NA NA TRBJ2-5 13 TRBV5-6 CASSLAGEGNQYF TGTGCCAGCAGCTTGGCAGGGGAGGGGAACCAGTACTTC
NA TRBD1 TRBJ1-2 14 TRBV6-5 CASREAGQIYGYTF TGTGCCAGCAGGGAGGCGGGACAGATCTATGGCTACACCTTC
once NA TRBJ1-2 13 TRBV3-1/TRBV3-2 CASSLWGDYGYTF TGTGCCAGCAGCCTCTGGGGGGACTATGGCTACACCTTC
NA TRBD2 TRBJ2-3 16 TRBV5-1 CASSLVSSGVRDTQYF TGCGCCAGCAGCTTGGTTAGTAGCGGGGTGAGAGATACGCAGTATTTT
NA NA TRBJ1-5 15 TRBV19 CASIGVGGSRQPQHF TGTGCCAGTATAGGGGTCGGGGGGTCCAGACAGCCCCAGCATTTT
NA TRBD1 TRBJ2-1 15 TRBV4-1 CASSPLGTGNNEQFF TGCGCCAGCAGCCCCCTAGGGACAGGGAACAATGAGCAGTTCTTC
NA NA TRBJ2-1 14 TRBV15 CATSRGALINEQFF TGTGCCACCAGCAGGGGGGCCCTAATCAATGAGCAGTTCTTC
NA NA TRBJ1-4 15 TRBV28 CASSLLAGSNEKLFF TGTGCCAGCAGTTTATTGGCAGGTTCTAATGAAAAACTGTTTTTT
NA NA TRBJ1-2 13 TRBV19 CASSKRGDYGYTF TGTGCCAGTAGTAAAAGGGGCGACTATGGCTACACCTTC
NA TRBD2 TRBJ2-3 17 TRBV27 CASSLDLSGAGLDTQYF TGTGCCAGCAGCCTGGACCTGAGCGGGGCAGGGTTGGATACGCAGTATTTT
NA NA TRBJ1-6 14 TRBV28 CASSLETENSPLHF TGTGCCAGCAGTTTAGAGACAGAAAATTCACCCCTCCACTTT
NA NA TRBJ1-4 15 TRBV5-1 CASSSRGDRHEKLFF TGCGCCAGCAGCTCTAGGGGTGACAGACATGAAAAACTGTTTTTT
NA NA TRBJ1-1 15 TRBV5-5 CASKKDVSGDTEAFF TGTGCCAGCAAGAAGGACGTCTCCGGGGACACTGAAGCTTTCTTT
NA NA TRBJ1-3 15 TRBV5-4 CASSLAKGMGNTIYF TGTGCCAGCAGCTTGGCCAAGGGGATGGGAAACACCATATATTTT
NA TRBD2 TRBJ2-2 18 TRBV4-1 CASSQEVGVAGNTGELFF TGCGCCAGCAGCCAAGAAGTGGGGGTAGCGGGGAACACCGGGGAGCTGTTTTTT
NA TRBD1 TRBJ2-7 13 TRBV6-6 CASRGQGHYEQYF TGTGCCAGCCGAGGACAGGGTCACTACGAGCAGTACTTC
NA NA TRBJ2-5 11 TRBV11-2 CASETRETQYF TGTGCCAGCGAGACCAGGGAGACCCAGTACTTC
NA NA TRBJ1-2 14 TRBV18 CASSPSTGFYGYTF TGTGCCAGCTCACCCTCGACAGGATTTTATGGCTACACCTTC
NA TRBD1 TRBJ1-4 15 TRBV15 CATSRAQGGDEKLFF TGTGCCACCAGCAGAGCTCAGGGGGGCGATGAAAAACTGTTTTTT
NA NA TRBJ1-2 13 TRBV7-2 CASSLQGRYGYTF TGTGCCAGCAGCTTACAGGGCCGCTATGGCTACACCTTC
NA NA TRBJ2-5 17 TRBV27 CASSGNRDKRAEETQYF TGTGCCAGCAGCGGGAACCGGGACAAACGCGCCGAAGAGACCCAGTACTTC
once TRBD1 TRBJ2-1 14 TRBV11-3 CASSLERDSYEQFF TGTGCCAGCAGCTTAGAGAGGGACAGCTATGAGCAGTTCTTC
once NA TRBJ2-7 16 TRBV21-1 CASSKARGGWPYEQYF TGTGCCAGCAGCAAAGCGCGGGGGGGGTGGCCCTACGAGCAGTACTTC
NA TRBD1 TRBJ2-7 14 TRBV11-2 CASSLSTGGREQYF TGTGCCAGCAGCTTATCGACAGGGGGTAGGGAGCAGTACTTC
NA NA TRBJ2-5 13 TRBV21-1 CASGDRGQETQYF TGTGCCAGCGGGGACAGGGGGCAAGAGACCCAGTACTTC
NA TRBD1 TRBJ2-1 14 TRBV27 CASSGQGQMAEQFF TGTGCCAGCAGTGGACAGGGACAGATGGCGGAGCAGTTCTTC
NA TRBD2 TRBJ2-4 14 TRBV18 CASSPASGKNIQYF TGTGCCAGCTCACCAGCTAGCGGCAAAAACATTCAGTACTTC
NA NA TRBJ1-1 13 TRBV12-3/TRBV12-4 CASSFSVNTEAFF TGTGCCAGCAGTTTTTCAGTGAACACTGAAGCTTTCTTT
NA TRBD1 TRBJ2-5 15 TRBV7-2 CASSTQSTGLETQYF TGTGCCAGCAGCACACAATCGACAGGGCTGGAGACCCAGTACTTC
NA NA TRBJ2-5 11 TRBV20-1 CSASAPETQYF TGCAGTGCTAGTGCCCCTGAGACCCAGTACTTC
NA NA TRBJ1-3 16 TRBV4-2 CASSQWGQVSGNTIYF TGTGCCAGCAGCCAATGGGGACAAGTCTCTGGAAACACCATATATTTT
NA NA TRBJ2-7 15 TRBV5-1 CASSLAATGDYEQYF TGCGCCAGCAGCTTGGCCGCGACAGGCGACTACGAGCAGTACTTC
NA NA TRBJ1-2 12 TRBV5-4 CASSLPGYGYTF TGTGCCAGCAGCTTACCGGGGTATGGCTACACCTTC
once TRBD1 TRBJ1-1 13 TRBV12-3/TRBV12-4 CAIPGQGNTEAFF TGTGCCATCCCGGGACAGGGGAACACTGAAGCTTTCTTT